Listed here are 25 T cell receptor beta chains from one sample, sequenced in a study of cytotoxic CD8 clonotypes in ibrutinib-treated CLL. Sequencing used immunoSEQ multiplex PCR; TCRdb keeps in-frame clones, though not all of them. There are about 39,000 clones in the sample; 65% to 70% occur only once, and roughly 6.9% lies in the top ten. Here the sequenced sample was PBMCs, taken at disease progression, from a patient treated with ibrutinib. The receptors derive from a human donor with chronic lymphocytic leukemia.

The gene calls are TRBV28 and TRBJ2-6, with TRBD1 as a possible D gene (6 bases). The CDR3 is 15 amino acids. Trimming stripped 5 bases from V and 3 bases from J, with 11 bases between. The V gene's germline CDR1 is MDHEN and CDR2 SYDVKM. The CDR3 region is CASSPHRDGANVLTF. CDR3 bases: TGTGCCAGCAGTCCGCACAGGGATGGGGCCAACGTCCTGACTTTC. Together with reference TRBV28 and TRBJ2-6, the CDR3 gives the full variable domain: DVKVTQSSRYLVKRTGEKVFLECVQDMDHENMFWYRQDPGLGLRLIYFSYDVKMKEKGDIPEGYSVSREKKERFSLILESASTNQTSMYLCASSPHRDGANVLTFGAGSRLTVL.

The chain recombines TRBV7-8 with TRBJ2-3, with 8 positions matching TRBD1. V shed 6 bases and J 1 base; nucleotides not matched to a gene: 6. The CDR3 spans 15 residues. Germline V gene lookup returns CDR1 SGHVS and CDR2 FQNEAQ. CDR3 region: CASRLTGEGTDTQYF. As DNA, the CDR3 is TGTGCCAGCAGACTGACAGGGGAGGGCACAGATACGCAGTATTTT.

This clone was seen once. J is TRBJ1-2 and V is TRBV7-3; 7 nucleotides line up with TRBD1. Germline CDR1 and CDR2: SGHTA and FQGTGA. This CDR3 is 16 amino acids long. J gave up 6 bases and V 1 base, and 11 bases lay outside the gene matches. CDR3: CASSLIGGTVENGYTF. DNA of the CDR3: TGTGCCAGCAGCTTAATAGGCGGGACAGTAGAAAATGGCTACACCTTC.

The rearrangement links TRBV6-1 to TRBJ2-2; D ambiguous. The CDR3 has 14 amino acids. CDR1 is MNHNS, CDR2 SASEGT, per germline. The V and J ends lost 6 bases and 1 base respectively, with 9 bases between them. Here the CDR3 DNA reads TGTGCCAGCAGAACGGTCTTGAACACCGGGGAGCTGTTTTTT. Its translation is CASRTVLNTGELFF.

This chain uses TRBV28 with TRBJ1-3; D is possibly TRBD1 (6 bases). CDR3 size: 14 residues. The V end was cut by 6 bases, the J end by 6 bases, with 15 bases between. Germline CDR1 and CDR2: MDHEN and SYDVKM. The CDR3 loop is CASRPRTAENTIYF. CDR3 coding DNA: TGTGCCAGCAGGCCGAGGACAGCCGAAAACACCATATATTTT.

The CDR3 DNA reads TGTGCCAGCAGCCAAGCGGCAATATGGAACACTGAAGCTTTCTTT. Its protein product is CASSQAAIWNTEAFF. V usage is TRBV14 and J usage is TRBJ1-1; D is uncertain. The CDR3 spans 15 residues. V gave up 1 base and J gave up 1 base, with 10 bases separating them. Germline V gene sequence: CDR1 SGHDN, CDR2 FVKESK.

This clone is medium-sized (0.01 to 0.1%). This sequence joins TRBV6-1 and TRBJ2-7, with D tentatively TRBD1 (6 bases). Between the trimmed V and J ends, which lost 5 bases and 4 bases, there was a span of 9 bases. The germline gives CDR1 MNHNS, CDR2 SASEGT. The CDR3 has 12 residues. CDR3 amino acids: CASSIQGYEQYF. The CDR3 DNA reads as TGTGCCAGCAGTATACAGGGTTACGAGCAGTACTTC.

The V call is TRBV4-3, the J call TRBJ2-7; D gene unclear. This CDR3 spans 15 amino acids. V was trimmed by 0 bases and J by 3 bases, leaving 12 bases between them. Germline loops: CDR1 LGHNA, CDR2 YSLEER. The CDR3 DNA reads TGCGCCAGCAGCCAAGATCTTATCCGGGTCTACGAGCAGTACTTC. Translated: CASSQDLIRVYEQYF.

The chain uses TRBV6-5 and TRBJ1-5; unclear D gene. The V end was cut by 6 bases, the J end by 2 bases, with 14 bases between. The length of the CDR3 is 15 residues. In germline, CDR1 is MNHEY, CDR2 SVGAGI. CDR3 sequence reads: CASRAGGLRNQPQHF. CDR3 nucleotide sequence: TGTGCCAGCAGGGCCGGTGGTTTGCGCAATCAGCCCCAGCATTTT.

This clone was seen a few times. The rearrangement joins TRBV27 to TRBJ2-2; D gene ambiguous. Looked up from germline, CDR1 is MNHEY and CDR2 is SMNVEV (reference sequence). The V gene lost 4 bases and the J gene lost 4 bases, with 7 bases spanning the gap. This CDR3 is 13 amino acids long. CDR3 loop: CASSSGPTGELFF. The CDR3 DNA reads TGTGCCAGCAGTTCCGGCCCCACCGGGGAGCTGTTTTTT.

V gene TRBV19 combines with J gene TRBJ2-2, with a tentative D call TRBD1 (6 bases). The CDR3 has 16 residues. V dropped 8 bases and J dropped 1 base, with 17 bases sitting between them. Germline V gene data show CDR1 as LNHDA and CDR2 as SQIVND (reference sequence). CDR3 in DNA: TGTGCCAGTTCTAACTCGGGGACAAAGAACACCGGGGAGCTGTTTTTT. Translation gives CASSNSGTKNTGELFF.

This chain uses TRBV2 with TRBJ2-2; 9 nucleotides align to TRBD2. CDR1 and CDR2 from the germline V gene are SNHLY and FYNNEI. The CDR3 has 15 amino acids. V shed 6 bases and J 4 bases; nucleotides not matched to a gene: 6. CDR3 sequence: CASRVSGSGTGELFF. Written as DNA, the CDR3 is TGTGCCAGCAGGGTTAGCGGGAGTGGCACCGGGGAGCTGTTTTTT.

A note on this clone: The same CDR3 also results from other DNA sequences found in this sample. The chain links TRBV5-4 to TRBJ2-7; D not resolved. Deletions cut 3 bases from V and 2 bases from J, with 15 bases between. The CDR3 has 15 amino acids. Germline CDR1 and CDR2: SGHNT and YYREEE (reference sequence). CDR3 sequence: CASSSGLAPTYEQYF. The DNA of the CDR3 is TGTGCCAGCAGCTCGGGTTTAGCCCCCACCTACGAGCAGTACTTC.

A word on this clone: The junction departs from the called germline gene at one end, perhaps through a read error. The rearrangement joins TRBV5-1 to TRBJ2-1; 8 bases line up with TRBD2. Germline assignment: CDR1 SGHRS and CDR2 YFSETQ. The CDR3 totals 12 residues. The DNA of the CDR3 is TGCGCCAGCAGCCGTCGGGAGGGCCACGGGATCTTC. Its translation is CASSRREGHGIF.

This clone was seen a few times. The rearrangement links TRBV5-4 to TRBJ2-1; no reliable D call. The CDR3 is made up of 13 amino acids. Germline V CDR1 and CDR2: SGHNT, YYREEE (reference sequence). V was trimmed by 1 base and J by 6 bases, leaving 8 bases between them. The chain's CDR3 is CASSLMEGNEQFF. The CDR3 bases are TGTGCCAGCAGCTTGATGGAAGGCAATGAGCAGTTCTTC.

This chain links TRBV6-1 with TRBJ1-5, with D perhaps TRBD1 (6 bases). V lost 10 bases and J 8 bases, leaving 18 bases between the germline ends. Germline V CDR1 and CDR2: MNHNS, SASEGT. This CDR3 contains 13 residues. The CDR3 sequence is CATGRGRVEPQHF. For the CDR3, the DNA is TGTGCCACGGGCAGGGGACGCGTCGAGCCCCAGCATTTT.

The table lists this clone with a count of one. Written as DNA, the CDR3 is TGTGCCAGCAGTAGGACAGGGGCAACTAATGAAAAACTGTTTTTT. It yields the protein CASSRTGATNEKLFF. The chain joins TRBV6-1 to TRBJ1-4; 9 nucleotides agree with TRBD1. The ends lost 5 bases at V and 0 bases at J; junction bases unmatched: 1. Germline lookup yields CDR1 MNHNS and CDR2 SASEGT. The CDR3 runs 15 residues.

The rearrangement uses TRBV9 and TRBJ2-3; 10 bases line up with TRBD2. From germline, CDR1 is SGDLS and CDR2 YYNGEE. The CDR3 covers 20 residues. The V gene end was trimmed by 3 bases and the J gene end by 2 bases; junction bases not matched to a gene: 18. The CDR3 DNA reads TGTGCCAGCAGCGCATTTGGGGTAGCGGGAGGACCCCCATCCACAGATACGCAGTATTTT. Its translation is CASSAFGVAGGPPSTDTQYF.

This clone was counted at least ten times. V is TRBV7-9 and J is TRBJ2-1; the match to TRBD2 covers 10 bases. V lost 8 bases to trimming and J lost 1 base; unmatched junction nucleotides: 8. The V gene's germline CDR1 is SEHNR and CDR2 FQNEAQ (reference sequence). The CDR3 runs 16 residues. The CDR3 loop is CASAPVSGRSYNEQFF. The DNA for the CDR3 is TGTGCCAGCGCACCCGTTAGCGGGAGGTCCTACAATGAGCAGTTCTTC.

This clone is medium-sized. This sequence joins TRBV7-3 and TRBJ2-3, with 10 bases that match TRBD2. V lost 5 bases, J lost 0 bases, and 11 bases stayed unmatched. The CDR3 runs 18 residues. Per germline, CDR1 SGHTA and CDR2 FQGTGA. For the CDR3, the DNA is TGTGCCAGCAGCCTAGGACTAGCGGACTCGCTTAGCACAGATACGCAGTATTTT. Protein: CASSLGLADSLSTDTQYF.

The V gene is TRBV25-1, the J gene TRBJ1-2; D is undetermined. Germline CDR1 MGHDK, CDR2 SYGVNS. This CDR3 is built from 13 residues. Trimming cost V 2 bases and J 0 bases, with 4 bases left between them. CDR3 sequence: CASSERTNYGYTF. The CDR3 DNA reads as TGTGCCAGCAGTGAACGGACTAACTATGGCTACACCTTC.

This clone occurred once. The chain uses TRBV6-5 and TRBJ2-5, with D possibly matching TRBD2 (5 bases). The CDR3 sequence is 13 residues long. CDR1 and CDR2 (germline): MNHEY, SVGAGI. The ends were cut back, 8 bases at V and 5 bases at J, with 15 bases in the middle. CDR3 loop: CASLAGGSETQYF. The CDR3 DNA reads TGTGCCAGCTTGGCAGGAGGCTCGGAGACCCAGTACTTC.

In this sample, this clone turned up once. The rearrangement links TRBV5-8 to TRBJ2-7, with D unclear. CDR3 size: 15 residues. CDR1 is SGHTS, CDR2 YDEGEE, per germline. V dropped 4 bases and J dropped 3 bases, with 17 bases sitting between them. The CDR3 loop reads CASSAGLPGYYEQYF. The CDR3, as DNA: TGTGCCAGCAGCGCCGGGCTCCCAGGATACTACGAGCAGTACTTC.

This clone was counted once. V usage is TRBV28 and J usage is TRBJ1-2; the D is unclear. The germline V gene encodes CDR1 MDHEN and CDR2 SYDVKM. The CDR3 length is 14 residues. V was shortened by 2 bases and J by 3 bases, with 10 bases between the two germline ends. CDR3 sequence reads: CASSLLADYYGYTF. CDR3 nucleotide sequence: TGTGCCAGCAGTTTACTCGCAGACTACTATGGCTACACCTTC.

V is TRBV5-1 and J is TRBJ2-7; TRBD2 aligns across 13 bases. The CDR3 has 16 residues. Germline V gives CDR1 SGHRS, CDR2 YFSETQ. The V gene end was trimmed by 4 bases and the J gene end by 5 bases; junction bases not matched to a gene: 9. The CDR3: CASSLLTSGRIHEQYF. DNA for the CDR3: TGCGCCAGCAGCCTCTTGACTAGCGGGAGGATCCACGAGCAGTACTTC.